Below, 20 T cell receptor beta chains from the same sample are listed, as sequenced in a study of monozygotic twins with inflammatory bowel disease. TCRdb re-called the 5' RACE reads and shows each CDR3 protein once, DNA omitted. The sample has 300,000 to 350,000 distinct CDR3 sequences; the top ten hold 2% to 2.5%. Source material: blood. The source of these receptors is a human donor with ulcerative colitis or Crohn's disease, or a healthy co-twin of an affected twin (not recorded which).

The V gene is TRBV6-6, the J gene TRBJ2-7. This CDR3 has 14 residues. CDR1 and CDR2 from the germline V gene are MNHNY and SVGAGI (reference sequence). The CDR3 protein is CASSYVTADYEQYF.

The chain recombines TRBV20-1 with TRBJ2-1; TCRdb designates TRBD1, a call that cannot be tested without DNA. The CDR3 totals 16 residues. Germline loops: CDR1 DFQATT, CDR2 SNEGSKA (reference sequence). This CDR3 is CSARGPETGVYNEQFF.

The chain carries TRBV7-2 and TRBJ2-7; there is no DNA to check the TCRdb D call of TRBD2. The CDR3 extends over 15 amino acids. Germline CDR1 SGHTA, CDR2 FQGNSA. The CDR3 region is CASSLASGPLYEQYF.

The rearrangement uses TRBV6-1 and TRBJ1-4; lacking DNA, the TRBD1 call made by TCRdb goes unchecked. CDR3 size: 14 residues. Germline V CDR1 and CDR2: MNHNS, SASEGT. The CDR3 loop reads CASSGRGDNEKLFF.

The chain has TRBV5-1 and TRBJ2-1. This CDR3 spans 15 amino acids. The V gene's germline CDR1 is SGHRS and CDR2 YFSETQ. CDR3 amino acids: CASSLSPSSYNEQFF. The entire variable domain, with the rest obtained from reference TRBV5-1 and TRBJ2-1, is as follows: KAGVTQTPRYLIKTRGQQVTLSCSPISGHRSVSWYQQTPGQGLQFLFEYFSETQRNKGNFPGRFSGRQFSNSRSEMNVSTLELGDSALYLCASSLSPSSYNEQFFGPGTRLTVL.

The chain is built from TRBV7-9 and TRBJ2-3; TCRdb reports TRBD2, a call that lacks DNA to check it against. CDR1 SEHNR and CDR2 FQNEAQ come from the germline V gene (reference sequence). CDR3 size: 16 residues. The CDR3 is CASSLIAGRSTDTQYF.

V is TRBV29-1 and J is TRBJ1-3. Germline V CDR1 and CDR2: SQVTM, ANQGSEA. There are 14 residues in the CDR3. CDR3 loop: CSVVPASSGNTIYF.

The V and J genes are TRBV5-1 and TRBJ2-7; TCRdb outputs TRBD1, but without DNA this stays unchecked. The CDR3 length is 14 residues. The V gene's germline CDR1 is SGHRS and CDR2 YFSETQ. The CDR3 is CASSLDRGHYEQYF.

This CDR3 is CASRYGTEVTYEQYF. The chain has TRBV5-1 and TRBJ2-7; TCRdb outputs TRBD1, but without DNA this stays unchecked. CDR3 length: 15 residues. Germline lookup yields CDR1 SGHRS and CDR2 YFSETQ. Full variable domain (remainder filled in from reference TRBV5-1 and TRBJ2-7): KAGVTQTPRYLIKTRGQQVTLSCSPISGHRSVSWYQQTPGQGLQFLFEYFSETQRNKGNFPGRFSGRQFSNSRSEMNVSTLELGDSALYLCASRYGTEVTYEQYFGPGTRLTVT.

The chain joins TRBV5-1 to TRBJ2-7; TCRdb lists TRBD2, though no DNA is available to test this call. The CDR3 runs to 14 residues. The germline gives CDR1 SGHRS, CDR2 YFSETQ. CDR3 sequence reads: CASKRLAGPYEQYF. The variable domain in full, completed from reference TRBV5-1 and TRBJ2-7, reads KAGVTQTPRYLIKTRGQQVTLSCSPISGHRSVSWYQQTPGQGLQFLFEYFSETQRNKGNFPGRFSGRQFSNSRSEMNVSTLELGDSALYLCASKRLAGPYEQYFGPGTRLTVT.

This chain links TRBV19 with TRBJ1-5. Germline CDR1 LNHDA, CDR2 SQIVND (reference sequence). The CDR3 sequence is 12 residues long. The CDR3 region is CASSMGLGPQHF.

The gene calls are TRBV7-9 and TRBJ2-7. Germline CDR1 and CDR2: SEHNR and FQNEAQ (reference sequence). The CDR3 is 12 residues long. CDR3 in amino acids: CASSFDQSGQYF.

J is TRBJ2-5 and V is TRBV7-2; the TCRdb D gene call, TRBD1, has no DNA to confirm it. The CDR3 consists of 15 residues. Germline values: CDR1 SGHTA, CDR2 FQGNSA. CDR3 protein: CASSLRGGSKETQYF.

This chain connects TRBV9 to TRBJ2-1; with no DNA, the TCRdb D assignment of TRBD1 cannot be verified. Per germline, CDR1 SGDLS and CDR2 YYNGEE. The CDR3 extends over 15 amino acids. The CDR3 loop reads CASSRQRQGLDEQFF.

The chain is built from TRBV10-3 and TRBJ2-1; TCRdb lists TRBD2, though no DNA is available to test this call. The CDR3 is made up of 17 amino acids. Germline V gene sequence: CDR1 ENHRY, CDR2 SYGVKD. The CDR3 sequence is CAISEDLFSGRSNEQFF.

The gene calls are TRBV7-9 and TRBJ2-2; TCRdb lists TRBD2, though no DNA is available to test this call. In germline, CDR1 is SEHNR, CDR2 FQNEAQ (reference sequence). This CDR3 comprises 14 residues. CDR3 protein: CASRTSGDGGELFF.

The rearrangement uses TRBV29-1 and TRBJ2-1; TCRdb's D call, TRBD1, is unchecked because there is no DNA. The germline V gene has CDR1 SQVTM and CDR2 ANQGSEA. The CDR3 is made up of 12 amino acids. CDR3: CSVDGQGNEQFF.

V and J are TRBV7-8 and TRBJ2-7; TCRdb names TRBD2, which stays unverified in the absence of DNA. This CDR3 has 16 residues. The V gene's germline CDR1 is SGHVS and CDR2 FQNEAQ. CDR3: CASSLALAGTSYEQYF.

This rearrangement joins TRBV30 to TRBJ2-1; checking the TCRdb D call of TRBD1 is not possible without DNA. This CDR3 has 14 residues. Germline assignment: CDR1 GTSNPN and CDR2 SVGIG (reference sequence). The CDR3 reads CAWSYGTGGDEQFF. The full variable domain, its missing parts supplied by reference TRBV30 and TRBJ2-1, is SQTIHQWPATLVQPVGSPLSLECTVEGTSNPNLYWYRQAAGRGLQLLFYSVGIGQISSEVPQNLSASRPQDRQFILSSKKLLLSDSGFYLCAWSYGTGGDEQFFGPGTRLTVL.

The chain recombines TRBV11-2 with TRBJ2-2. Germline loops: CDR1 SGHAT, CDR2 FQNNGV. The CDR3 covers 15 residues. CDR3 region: CASSFNGHWTGELFF.